A selection of T cell receptor beta chains follows, all from one sample in a study of cytomegalovirus exposure and HLA in healthy donors. Some clones are missing from TCRdb's copy, which holds only in-frame ones; the method was immunoSEQ multiplex PCR. This table has 160,000 or so clones, about three quarters appearing once. Sequenced material: PBMCs. Receptors originate from a woman in her 30s in good health and CMV-seronegative. The CDR3 runs from the conserved cysteine through the conserved F or W. D genes are given only for firm matches. Only some rows state a clone size, as once, few, many or a class for expanded clones.

NA	TRBV4-2	TRBJ2-5	TRBD2	TGTGCCAGCAGCCAACCCCAAAAGGCGGGGGGGCAGACCCAGTACTTC	CASSQPQKAGGQTQYF
NA	TRBV29-1	TRBJ2-1	TRBD1	TGCAGCGTGGATAGGGACAGGGGGTTCAATGAGCAGTTCTTC	CSVDRDRGFNEQFF
NA	TRBV2	TRBJ2-7	NA	TGTGCCAGCAGGGGGCGGGGGCCGTACGAGCAGTACTTC	CASRGRGPYEQYF
NA	TRBV5-1	TRBJ2-5	NA	TGCGCCAGCAGCTTGGTGCAGGGAAGGGGGCAAGAGACCCAGTACTTC	CASSLVQGRGQETQYF
NA	TRBV19	TRBJ2-1	NA	TGTGCCAGTAGTATGCAGGGAACAGTGCTAAATGAGCAGTTCTTC	CASSMQGTVLNEQFF
NA	TRBV10-3	TRBJ1-1	TRBD1	TGTGCCACTACGGACAGGTGGGACACTGAAGCTTTCTTT	CATTDRWDTEAFF
NA	TRBV6-6	TRBJ1-5	NA	TGTGCCAGCACCAACTCCCGAGGGGGTCGGCAGCCCCAGCATTTT	CASTNSRGGRQPQHF
NA	TRBV7-9	TRBJ1-6	TRBD1	TGTGCCAGCAGCCCGCCGGGACAGGGGAATTCACCCCTCCACTTT	CASSPPGQGNSPLHF
few	TRBV13	TRBJ2-7	TRBD1	TGTGCCAGCAGCGTACCCGGACAGGGTCACTACGAGCAGTACTTC	CASSVPGQGHYEQYF
few	TRBV7-9	TRBJ2-1	TRBD2	TGTGCCAGCAGCTCCCCCGGACTAGCGGGGAATGAGCAGTTCTTC	CASSSPGLAGNEQFF
once	TRBV7-2	TRBJ2-7	TRBD2	TGTGCCAGCAGCTTAAGTGGGACTATGAGTTACGAGCAGTACTTC	CASSLSGTMSYEQYF
NA	TRBV5-1	TRBJ2-7	TRBD1	TGCGCCAGCAGCGAAGGACAGGGGGCGTACGACGAGCAGTACTTC	CASSEGQGAYDEQYF
NA	TRBV27	TRBJ1-4	NA	TGTGCCAGCAGTCCCTGGGGCCGGCAGCCTGAAAAACTGTTTTTT	CASSPWGRQPEKLFF
NA	TRBV10-3	TRBJ2-3	TRBD2	TGTGCCATCAGTGAGTCGAGCGGGGGATTTGGTACGCAGTATTTT	CAISESSGGFGTQYF
NA	TRBV6-1	TRBJ1-5	TRBD1	TGTGCCAGCAGTGGGGACAGGGATCAGCCCCAGCATTTT	CASSGDRDQPQHF
NA	TRBV15	TRBJ2-7	NA	TGTGCCACCAGCGGGAGGACAAGCTCCTACGAGCAGTACTTC	CATSGRTSSYEQYF
NA	TRBV7-6	TRBJ1-3	TRBD1	TGTGCCAGCAGCTACTCACAGGGGATAGGGTCATATGGATATTTT	CASSYSQGIGSYGYF
NA	TRBV15	TRBJ2-2	TRBD1	TGTGCCACCAGCTCCGGGACAGGGGCCACCGGGGAGCTGTTTTTT	CATSSGTGATGELFF
NA	TRBV30	TRBJ2-2	TRBD2	TGTGCCTGGAATAGGTGGGGGGGCGGGGAGCTGTTTTTT	CAWNRWGGGELFF
NA	TRBV9	TRBJ1-6	NA	TGTGCCAGCAGCGTAGACGGACGAGGGAATTCACCCCTCCACTTT	CASSVDGRGNSPLHF
NA	TRBV5-1	TRBJ2-7	NA	TGCGCCAGCAAATTGGGTAACAGGGTCAACGAGCAGTACTTC	CASKLGNRVNEQYF
NA	TRBV15	TRBJ2-6	NA	TGTGCCACCAGCCACCCCAGGGGTAGTGGGGCCAACGTCCTGACTTTC	CATSHPRGSGANVLTF
once	TRBV19	TRBJ1-1	NA	TGTGCCAGTAGTACCTTCGGACAGAACACTGAAGCTTTCTTT	CASSTFGQNTEAFF
NA	TRBV7-8	TRBJ1-1	TRBD1	TGTGCCAGCAGCGCCCTGGGACAGGTTGGGACTGAAGCTTTCTTT	CASSALGQVGTEAFF
NA	TRBV5-8	TRBJ1-2	NA	TGTGCCAGCAGCTTGGACAGAAACTATGGCTACACCTTC	CASSLDRNYGYTF
NA	TRBV2	TRBJ2-5	TRBD1	TGTGCCAGCAGGACAGGGGACGGGGGGACCCAGTACTTC	CASRTGDGGTQYF
NA	TRBV5-1	TRBJ1-1	NA	TGCGCCAGCAGCTTCTTCGGGGAAAACACTGAAGCTTTCTTT	CASSFFGENTEAFF
NA	TRBV18	TRBJ2-7	TRBD2	TGTGCCAGCTCACCATTTCCCGGGACTAGCGGGACCTACGAGCAGTACTTC	CASSPFPGTSGTYEQYF
NA	TRBV2	TRBJ1-2	NA	TGTGCCAGCAGTGAAGACCCAGGCGGAGGGTATGGCTACACCTTC	CASSEDPGGGYGYTF
few	TRBV10-3	TRBJ2-7	NA	TGTGCCATCAGTGACCCGAGGGGGGGATCGGGAGAGCAGTACTTC	CAISDPRGGSGEQYF
NA	TRBV2	TRBJ1-5	TRBD1	TGTGCCAGCTCCGGGACAGGGGAGAATCAGCCCCAGCATTTT	CASSGTGENQPQHF
NA	TRBV12-5	TRBJ2-3	TRBD2	TGTGCTGGGATGACTAGCGGGGCAGATACGCAGTATTTT	CAGMTSGADTQYF
NA	TRBV5-4	TRBJ2-5	NA	TGTGCCAGCAGCTTGGCTCCGGGGTGGAAGGAGACCCAGTACTTC	CASSLAPGWKETQYF
once	TRBV21-1	TRBJ1-4	NA	TGTGCCAGCAGCAACAAAGAGGTAGACAGGGGCTCCTTAAATGAAAAACTGTTTTTT	CASSNKEVDRGSLNEKLFF
NA	TRBV5-1	TRBJ2-7	TRBD1	TGCGCCAGCAGCTTGTCTAAATCTTCCGGGACAGGGGTTCCCTACGAGCAGTACTTC	CASSLSKSSGTGVPYEQYF
NA	TRBV12-5	TRBJ1-1	TRBD1	TGTGCTAGTGGTCCCCTACAGGGGTACACTGAAGCTTTCTTT	CASGPLQGYTEAFF
NA	TRBV9	TRBJ2-7	TRBD1	TGTGCCAGCAGCGGCCCGGGACAGGGGCCCTACGAGCAGTACTTC	CASSGPGQGPYEQYF
NA	TRBV18	TRBJ1-1	NA	TGTGCCAGCTCACCATCAGGGGTCGGACTCATGAACACTGAAGCTTTCTTT	CASSPSGVGLMNTEAFF
NA	TRBV11-2	TRBJ2-1	TRBD2	TGTGCCAGCAGCTTAGGAGCGGGGGGTTACAATGAGCAGTTCTTC	CASSLGAGGYNEQFF
few	TRBV11-1	TRBJ2-7	NA	TGTGCCAGCAGCCCCAGACCGGGGACCTACGAGCAGTACTTC	CASSPRPGTYEQYF
NA	TRBV11-2	TRBJ1-1	NA	TGTGCCAGCAGCTTAGTACCCCCCCGGGCTTTCTTT	CASSLVPPRAFF
NA	TRBV28	TRBJ2-5	TRBD2	TGTGCCAGCAGTTTAGTAGCGGGGATCCAAGAGACCCAGTACTTC	CASSLVAGIQETQYF
NA	TRBV2	TRBJ1-3	TRBD1	TGTGCCAGCAGTACGGACAGGGCCTCTGGAAACACCATATATTTT	CASSTDRASGNTIYF
NA	TRBV27	TRBJ1-6	NA	TGTGCCAGCAGCACAGAGTCCCCCTCCTATAATTCACCCCTCCACTTT	CASSTESPSYNSPLHF
few	TRBV2	TRBJ2-5	NA	TGTGCCAGCATCCCAAGCGGAGAGACCCAGTACTTC	CASIPSGETQYF
NA	TRBV6-1	TRBJ1-6	TRBD1	TGTGCCAGCATTCTCACAGGGGGCAGGGGGTCACCCCTCCACTTT	CASILTGGRGSPLHF
NA	TRBV18	TRBJ1-5	TRBD1	TGTGCCAGCTCAGCCGGGACAGGGCCAGTCAGCAATCAGCCCCAGCATTTT	CASSAGTGPVSNQPQHF
NA	TRBV7-9	TRBJ2-3	NA	TGTGCCAGCAGCTTAGGAGGACTCGGCACAGATACGCAGTATTTT	CASSLGGLGTDTQYF
few	TRBV5-5	TRBJ1-2	TRBD1	TGTGCCAGCAGCTTGGACAGGGGCTATGGCTACACCTTC	CASSLDRGYGYTF
NA	TRBV5-5	TRBJ2-7	NA	TGTGCCAGCAGCTTCAACAGCTGGACCTACGAGCAGTACTTC	CASSFNSWTYEQYF
NA	TRBV30	TRBJ1-4	NA	TGTGCCTGGAGTGCAGTAACTAATGAAAAACTGTTTTTT	CAWSAVTNEKLFF
NA	TRBV2	TRBJ1-4	NA	TGTGCCAGCAGTGAAGCGCTTCCGGCAGGAAAGTCGAAACTGTTTTTT	CASSEALPAGKSKLFF
NA	TRBV6-1	TRBJ2-7	NA	TGTGCCAGCAGTGCACCTGCAGGGCAGGGGGGCGAGCAGTACTTC	CASSAPAGQGGEQYF
once	TRBV9	TRBJ2-7	TRBD1	TGTGCCAGCAGCGTCAGGACAGGGGGCTTCTACGAGCAGTACTTC	CASSVRTGGFYEQYF
NA	TRBV6-5	TRBJ1-1	NA	TGTGCCAGCAGTTCTCAGACAGGTAGGAACACTGAAGCTTTCTTT	CASSSQTGRNTEAFF